The next 13 T cell receptor beta chains were all read from a single sample in a study of OX40 agonist ivuxolimab in advanced cancers. Method: immunoSEQ multiplex PCR; TCRdb's copy keeps in-frame clones and lacks some. This sample carries 59,000 or so clones, roughly 82% of them seen once, and the ten largest clones take more than 3.5%. Here the sequenced sample was CD4+ or CD8+ T cells sorted from blood, taken in a trial of the OX40 agonist ivuxolimab. These receptors all stem from an adult with an advanced solid tumor such as melanoma, head and neck, liver or kidney cancer.

In nucleotides, the CDR3 is TGTGCCAGCTCAACAGCCGGGACAGGATTCTACGAGCAGTACTTC. Translating it yields CASSTAGTGFYEQYF. The chain combines TRBV18 with TRBJ2-7, with 8 bases aligning to TRBD1. The CDR3 sequence is 15 residues long. Germline V gene lookup returns CDR1 KGHSH and CDR2 LQKENI. Unmatched junction bases numbered 9, after V lost 5 bases and J lost 3 bases.

This clone has just one count. The V and J genes are TRBV10-1 and TRBJ2-7; 7 bases fit TRBD2. The germline CDR1 and CDR2 sequences are WNHNN and SYGVQD (reference sequence). The CDR3 length is 15 residues. V was clipped by 0 bases and J by 4 bases; unmatched bases: 6. CDR3 residues: CASSESGGGKYEQYF. Written as DNA, the CDR3 is TGCGCCAGCAGTGAGTCGGGGGGGGGAAAGTACGAGCAGTACTTC.

This clone appeared a single time. This chain links TRBV5-4 with TRBJ2-2, with 11 bases that match TRBD2. This CDR3 has 14 residues. In germline, CDR1 is SGHNT, CDR2 YYREEE (reference sequence). J was trimmed by 8 bases and V by 0 bases; bases with no gene match: 0. CDR3 residues: CASSLGLAGGELFF. In DNA, the CDR3 is TGTGCCAGCAGCTTGGGACTAGCGGGAGGGGAGCTGTTTTTT. Drawing the rest from reference TRBV5-4 and TRBJ2-2, the complete variable domain is ETGVTQSPTHLIKTRGQQVTLRCSSQSGHNTVSWYQQALGQGPQFIFQYYREEENGRGNFPPRFSGLQFPNYSSELNVNALELDDSALYLCASSLGLAGGELFFGEGSRLTVL.

The chain couples TRBV15 to TRBJ1-2, with D hard to call. Trimming cost V 0 bases and J 8 bases, with 13 bases left between them. The CDR3 runs to 14 residues. Germline V gene data show CDR1 as LNHNV and CDR2 as YYDKDF (reference sequence). CDR3 loop: CATSRDMAGGGYTF. Written as DNA, the CDR3 is TGTGCCACCAGCAGAGATATGGCAGGCGGGGGCTACACCTTC. The whole variable domain, filled in from reference TRBV15 and TRBJ1-2, reads DAMVIQNPRYQVTQFGKPVTLSCSQTLNHNVMYWYQQKSSQAPKLLFHYYDKDFNNEADTPDNFQSRRPNTSFCFLDIRSPGLGDTAMYLCATSRDMAGGGYTFGSGTRLTVV.

This clone was counted a few times. The chain joins TRBV7-2 to TRBJ2-3; D perhaps matches TRBD2 (5 bases). Trimming shortened V by 5 bases and J by 6 bases, and 18 bases separated the two germline ends. This CDR3 region has 15 residues. Germline V gene sequence: CDR1 SGHTA, CDR2 FQGNSA. This CDR3 is CASSVVVRGRDTQYF. CDR3 nucleotides: TGTGCCAGCAGCGTGGTGGTCCGGGGTCGGGATACGCAGTATTTT.

V is TRBV18 and J is TRBJ1-1; no reliable D call. V lost 1 base to trimming and J lost 1 base, with 10 bases between them. This CDR3 is built from 15 residues. Germline-derived CDR1 and CDR2 are KGHSH and LQKENI. The CDR3 region is CASSPHGEPNTEAFF. The CDR3 DNA sequence: TGTGCCAGCTCACCACATGGGGAGCCGAACACTGAAGCTTTCTTT.

Here the CDR3 reads CASSEDRGNQPQHF. As DNA, the CDR3 is TGTGCCAGCAGTGAAGATAGGGGCAATCAGCCCCAGCATTTT. The chain is built from TRBV2 and TRBJ1-5, with D uncertain. The CDR3 sequence is 14 residues long. The germline V gene encodes CDR1 SNHLY and CDR2 FYNNEI. Trimming removed 1 base from V and 2 bases from J, with 6 bases in between.

The chain recombines TRBV6-5 with TRBJ1-6; a possible D gene is TRBD1 (5 bases). The V gene's germline CDR1 is MNHEY and CDR2 SVGAGI. The CDR3 runs 14 residues. V lost 7 bases to trimming and J lost 8 bases, with 15 bases between them. The chain's CDR3 is CASIEGDWDSPLHF. The CDR3 DNA reads TGTGCCAGCATCGAAGGGGATTGGGATTCACCCCTCCACTTT.

This chain joins TRBV5-1 and TRBJ2-3, with a possible D match to TRBD2 (6 bases). The CDR3 has 14 residues. V was clipped by 4 bases and J by 2 bases, with 11 bases between them. Germline V CDR1 and CDR2: SGHRS, YFSETQ. CDR3 sequence: CASSLGTPTDTQYF. The CDR3 DNA follows: TGCGCCAGCAGCCTCGGGACTCCCACAGATACGCAGTATTTT.

The V and J genes are TRBV10-1 and TRBJ2-1; TRBD1 matches at 7 bases. The junction had 3 bases not matched to a gene; V was cut back by 3 bases and J by 1 base. Germline assignment: CDR1 WNHNN and CDR2 SYGVQD (reference sequence). CDR3 length equals 15 residues. Here the CDR3 DNA reads TGCGCCAGCAGTGAATGGGGACAGTCCTACAATGAGCAGTTCTTC. This encodes CASSEWGQSYNEQFF.

This clone was counted once. The chain links TRBV27 to TRBJ2-1; TRBD1 or TRBD2 may be the D gene (5 bases each). Germline-derived CDR1 and CDR2 are MNHEY and SMNVEV (reference sequence). CDR3 length: 16 residues. V shed 0 bases and J shed 3 bases, with 12 bases lying between them. CDR3 loop: CASSLSTRGFYNEQFF. The CDR3 DNA is TGTGCCAGCAGTTTATCGACCCGGGGCTTCTACAATGAGCAGTTCTTC.

CDR3 DNA sequence: TGTGCCAGCAGTCCACAACTTGGTGAAGCTTTCTTT. Translation gives CASSPQLGEAFF. V and J are TRBV6-5 and TRBJ1-1; D not resolved. The germline V gene has CDR1 MNHEY and CDR2 SVGAGI. Trimming removed 5 bases from V and 7 bases from J, with 11 bases in between. The CDR3 length is 12 residues.

The V gene is TRBV6-6, the J gene TRBJ2-2, with D possibly being TRBD1 (5 bases). CDR3 length: 15 residues. Germline V gene data show CDR1 as MNHNY and CDR2 as SVGAGI (reference sequence). The V and J ends lost 6 bases and 2 bases respectively, with 13 bases between them. CDR3: CASSPDTRNTGELFF. In DNA form, the CDR3 reads TGTGCCAGCAGCCCGGACACGAGAAACACCGGGGAGCTGTTTTTT.